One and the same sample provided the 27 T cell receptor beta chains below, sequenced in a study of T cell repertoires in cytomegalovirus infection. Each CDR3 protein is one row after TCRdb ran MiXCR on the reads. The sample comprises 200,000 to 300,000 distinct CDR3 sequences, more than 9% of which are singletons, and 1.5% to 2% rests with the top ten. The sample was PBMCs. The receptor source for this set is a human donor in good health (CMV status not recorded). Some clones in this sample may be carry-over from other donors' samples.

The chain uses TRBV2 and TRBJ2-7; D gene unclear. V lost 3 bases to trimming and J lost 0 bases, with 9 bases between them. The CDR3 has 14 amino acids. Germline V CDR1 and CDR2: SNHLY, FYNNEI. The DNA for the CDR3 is TGTGCCAGCAGTGAGACGGTGAGCTCCTACGAGCAGTACTTC. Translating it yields CASSETVSSYEQYF.

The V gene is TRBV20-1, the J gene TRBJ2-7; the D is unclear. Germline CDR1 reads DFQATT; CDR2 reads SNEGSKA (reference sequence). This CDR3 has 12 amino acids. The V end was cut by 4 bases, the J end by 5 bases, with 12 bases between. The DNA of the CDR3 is TGCAGTGCTAACGATGGTCCAGACGAGCAGTACTTC. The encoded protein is CSANDGPDEQYF.

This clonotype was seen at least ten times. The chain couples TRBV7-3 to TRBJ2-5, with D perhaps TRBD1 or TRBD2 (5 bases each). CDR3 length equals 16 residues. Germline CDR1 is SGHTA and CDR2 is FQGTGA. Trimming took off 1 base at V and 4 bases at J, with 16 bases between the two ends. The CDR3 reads CASSLRGTMVGETQYF. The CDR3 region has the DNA TGTGCCAGCAGCTTAAGGGGGACGATGGTTGGAGAGACCCAGTACTTC.

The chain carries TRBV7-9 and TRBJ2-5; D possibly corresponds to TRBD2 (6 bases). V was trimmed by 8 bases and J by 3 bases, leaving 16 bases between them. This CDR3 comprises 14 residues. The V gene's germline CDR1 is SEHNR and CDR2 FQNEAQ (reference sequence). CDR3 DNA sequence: TGTGCCAGCCTAGGCAAGCGGGCGGAAGAGACCCAGTACTTC. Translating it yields CASLGKRAEETQYF.

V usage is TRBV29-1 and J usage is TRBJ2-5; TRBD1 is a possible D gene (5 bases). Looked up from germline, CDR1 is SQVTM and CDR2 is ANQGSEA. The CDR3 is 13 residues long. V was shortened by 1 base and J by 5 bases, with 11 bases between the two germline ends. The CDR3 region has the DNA TGCAGCGTTGAAGTGGCCAGGGTGGAGACCCAGTACTTC. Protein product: CSVEVARVETQYF. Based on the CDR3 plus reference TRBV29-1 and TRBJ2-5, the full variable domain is SAVISQKPSRDICQRGTSLTIQCQVDSQVTMMFWYRQQPGQSLTLIATANQGSEATYESGFVIDKFPISRPNLTFSTLTVSNMSPEDSSIYLCSVEVARVETQYFGPGTRLLVL.

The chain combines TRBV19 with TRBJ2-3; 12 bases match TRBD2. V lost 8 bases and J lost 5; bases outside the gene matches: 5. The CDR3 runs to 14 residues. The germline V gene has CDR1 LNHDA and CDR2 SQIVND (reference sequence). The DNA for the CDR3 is TGTGCCAGTGCTAGCGGGAGGGCCATAGATACGCAGTATTTT. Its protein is CASASGRAIDTQYF.

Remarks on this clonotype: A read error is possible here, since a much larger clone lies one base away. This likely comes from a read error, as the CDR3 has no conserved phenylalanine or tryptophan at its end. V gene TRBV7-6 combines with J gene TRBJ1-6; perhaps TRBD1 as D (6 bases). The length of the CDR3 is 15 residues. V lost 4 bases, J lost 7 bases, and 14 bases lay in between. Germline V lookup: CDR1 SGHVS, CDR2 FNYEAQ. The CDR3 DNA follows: TGTGCCAGCAGCTCCCACAGGGTAGGGAATTCACCCCTCCACTTG. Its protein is CASSSHRVGNSPLHL.

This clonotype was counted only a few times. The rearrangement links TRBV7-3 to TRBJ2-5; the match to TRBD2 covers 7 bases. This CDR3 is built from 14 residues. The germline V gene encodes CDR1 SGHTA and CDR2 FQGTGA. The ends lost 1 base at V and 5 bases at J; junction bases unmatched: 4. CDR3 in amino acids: CASSLSGSGETQYF. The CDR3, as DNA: TGTGCCAGCAGCTTAAGCGGGAGTGGGGAGACCCAGTACTTC.

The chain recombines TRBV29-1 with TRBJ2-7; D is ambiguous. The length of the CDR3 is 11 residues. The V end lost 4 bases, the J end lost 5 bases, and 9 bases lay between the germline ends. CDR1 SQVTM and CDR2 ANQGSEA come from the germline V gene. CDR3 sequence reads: CSVAPGHEQYF. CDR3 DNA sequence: TGCAGCGTTGCCCCCGGACACGAGCAGTACTTC.

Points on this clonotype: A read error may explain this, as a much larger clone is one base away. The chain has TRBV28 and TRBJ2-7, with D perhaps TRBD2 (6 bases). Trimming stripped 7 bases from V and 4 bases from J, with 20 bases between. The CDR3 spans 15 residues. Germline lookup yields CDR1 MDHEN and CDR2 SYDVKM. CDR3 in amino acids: CASTPPGLDVYEQYF. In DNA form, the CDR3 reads TGTGCCAGCACTCCCCCGGGACTGGATGTTTACGAGCAGTACTTC. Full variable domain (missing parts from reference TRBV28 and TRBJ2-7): DVKVTQSSRYLVKRTGEKVFLECVQDMDHENMFWYRQDPGLGLRLIYFSYDVKMKEKGDIPEGYSVSREKKERFSLILESASTNQTSMYLCASTPPGLDVYEQYFGPGTRLTVT.

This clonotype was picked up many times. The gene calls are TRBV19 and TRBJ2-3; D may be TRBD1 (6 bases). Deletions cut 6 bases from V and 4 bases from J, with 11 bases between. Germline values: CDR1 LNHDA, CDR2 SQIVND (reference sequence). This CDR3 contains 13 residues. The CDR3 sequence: CASRGRGADTQYF. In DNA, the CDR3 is TGTGCCAGTAGGGGCAGGGGAGCAGATACGCAGTATTTT. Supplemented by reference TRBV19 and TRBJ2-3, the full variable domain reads DGGITQSPKYLFRKEGQNVTLSCEQNLNHDAMYWYRQDPGQGLRLIYYSQIVNDFQKGDIAEGYSVSREKKESFPLTVTSAQKNPTAFYLCASRGRGADTQYFGPGTRLTVL.

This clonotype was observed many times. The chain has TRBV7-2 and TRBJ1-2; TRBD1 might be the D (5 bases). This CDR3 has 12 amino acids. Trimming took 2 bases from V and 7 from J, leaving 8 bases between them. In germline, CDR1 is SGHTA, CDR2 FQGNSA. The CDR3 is CASSLRGGGYTF. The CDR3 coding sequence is TGTGCCAGCAGCTTAAGGGGAGGTGGCTACACCTTC.

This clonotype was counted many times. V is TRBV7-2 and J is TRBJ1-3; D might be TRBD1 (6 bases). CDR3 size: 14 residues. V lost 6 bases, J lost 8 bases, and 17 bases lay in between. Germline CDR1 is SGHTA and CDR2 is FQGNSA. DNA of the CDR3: TGTGCCAGCAGGGCGCGACAGGAGGGAGACACCATATATTTT. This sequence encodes CASRARQEGDTIYF.

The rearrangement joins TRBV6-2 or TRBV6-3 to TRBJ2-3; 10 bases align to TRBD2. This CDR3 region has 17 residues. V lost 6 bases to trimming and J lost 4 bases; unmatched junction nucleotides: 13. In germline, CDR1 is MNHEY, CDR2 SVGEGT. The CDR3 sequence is CASRSSSGRRGADTQYF. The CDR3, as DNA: TGTGCCAGCAGATCCTCTAGCGGGAGAAGGGGAGCAGATACGCAGTATTTT.

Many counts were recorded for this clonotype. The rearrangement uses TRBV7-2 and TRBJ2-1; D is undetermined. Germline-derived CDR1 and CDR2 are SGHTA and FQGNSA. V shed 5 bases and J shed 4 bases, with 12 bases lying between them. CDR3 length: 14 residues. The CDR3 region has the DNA TGTGCCAGCAGCCCGGAGTGGCTTTACAATGAGCAGTTCTTC. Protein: CASSPEWLYNEQFF. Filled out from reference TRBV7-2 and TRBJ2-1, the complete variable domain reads GAGVSQSPSNKVTEKGKDVELRCDPISGHTALYWYRQSLGQGLEFLIYFQGNSAPDKSGLPSDRFSAERTGGSVSTLTIQRTQQEDSAVYLCASSPEWLYNEQFFGPGTRLTVL.

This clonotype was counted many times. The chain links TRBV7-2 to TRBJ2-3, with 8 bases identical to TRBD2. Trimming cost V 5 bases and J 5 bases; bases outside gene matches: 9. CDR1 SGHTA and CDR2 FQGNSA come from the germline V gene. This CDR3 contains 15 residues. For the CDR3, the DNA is TGTGCCAGCAGCCTAGAGGGCCTAGCGGGAGATACGCAGTATTTT. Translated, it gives CASSLEGLAGDTQYF.

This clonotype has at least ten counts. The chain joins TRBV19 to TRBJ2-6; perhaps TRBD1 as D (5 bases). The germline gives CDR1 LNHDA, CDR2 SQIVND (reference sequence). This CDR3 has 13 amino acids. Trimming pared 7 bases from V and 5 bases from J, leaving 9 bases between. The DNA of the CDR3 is TGTGCCAGTAATTCAGGGTGGGCCAACGTCCTGACTTTC. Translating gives CASNSGWANVLTF.

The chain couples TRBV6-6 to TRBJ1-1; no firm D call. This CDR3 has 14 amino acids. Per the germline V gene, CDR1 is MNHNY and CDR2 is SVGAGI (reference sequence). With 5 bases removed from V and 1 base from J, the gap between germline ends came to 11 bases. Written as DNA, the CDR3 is TGTGCCAGCAGTATCCGACGGGCGAACACTGAAGCTTTCTTT. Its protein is CASSIRRANTEAFF.

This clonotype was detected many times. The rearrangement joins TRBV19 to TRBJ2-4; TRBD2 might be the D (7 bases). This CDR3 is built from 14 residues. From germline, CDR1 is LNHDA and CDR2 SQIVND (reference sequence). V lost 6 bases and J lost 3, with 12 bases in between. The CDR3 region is CASSLGGDKNIQYF. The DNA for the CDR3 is TGTGCCAGTAGCTTAGGGGGGGACAAAAACATTCAGTACTTC.

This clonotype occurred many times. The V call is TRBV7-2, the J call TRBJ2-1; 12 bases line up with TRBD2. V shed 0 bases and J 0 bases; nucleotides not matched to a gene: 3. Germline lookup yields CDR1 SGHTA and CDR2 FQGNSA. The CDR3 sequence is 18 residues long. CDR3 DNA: TGTGCCAGCAGCTTAGCGGCTAGCGGGAGGGCCTCCTACAATGAGCAGTTCTTC. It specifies CASSLAASGRASYNEQFF.

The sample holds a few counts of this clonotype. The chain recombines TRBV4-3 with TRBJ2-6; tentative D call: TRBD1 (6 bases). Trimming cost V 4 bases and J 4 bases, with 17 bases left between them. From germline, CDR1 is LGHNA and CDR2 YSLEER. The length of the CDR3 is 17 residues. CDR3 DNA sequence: TGCGCCAGCAGCCGCCGGACAGCGTCTCTAGGGGCCAACGTCCTGACTTTC. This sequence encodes CASSRRTASLGANVLTF.

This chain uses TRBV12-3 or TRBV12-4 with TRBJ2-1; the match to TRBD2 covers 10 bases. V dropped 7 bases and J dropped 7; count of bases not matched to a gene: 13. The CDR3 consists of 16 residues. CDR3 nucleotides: TGTGCCAGCACAGGGACTAGCGCATTTTTTAAGAATGAGCAGTTCTTC. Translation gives CASTGTSAFFKNEQFF.

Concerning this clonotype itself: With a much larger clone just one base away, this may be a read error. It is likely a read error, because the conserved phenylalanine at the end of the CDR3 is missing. This CDR3 reads CAISGGHQETQYL. In nucleotides, the CDR3 is TGTGCCATCAGTGGGGGTCATCAAGAGACCCAGTACTTA. The V call is TRBV10-3, the J call TRBJ2-5; D gene unclear. The CDR3 length is 13 residues. Germline V lookup: CDR1 ENHRY, CDR2 SYGVKD. Between the trimmed V and J ends, which lost 4 bases and 2 bases, there was a span of 8 bases.

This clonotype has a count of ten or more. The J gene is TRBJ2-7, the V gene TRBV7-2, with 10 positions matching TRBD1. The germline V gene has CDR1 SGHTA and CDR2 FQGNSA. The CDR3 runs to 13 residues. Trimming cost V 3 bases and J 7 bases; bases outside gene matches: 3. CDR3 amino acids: CASSFGTGVEQYF. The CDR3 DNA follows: TGTGCCAGCAGCTTTGGGACAGGGGTTGAGCAGTACTTC.

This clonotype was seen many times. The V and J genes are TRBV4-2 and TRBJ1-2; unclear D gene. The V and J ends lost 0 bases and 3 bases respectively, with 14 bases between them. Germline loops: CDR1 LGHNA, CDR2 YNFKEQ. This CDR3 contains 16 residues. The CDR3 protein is CASSQEPYSLYYGYTF. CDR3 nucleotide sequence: TGTGCCAGCAGCCAAGAGCCCTACTCTCTCTACTATGGCTACACCTTC.

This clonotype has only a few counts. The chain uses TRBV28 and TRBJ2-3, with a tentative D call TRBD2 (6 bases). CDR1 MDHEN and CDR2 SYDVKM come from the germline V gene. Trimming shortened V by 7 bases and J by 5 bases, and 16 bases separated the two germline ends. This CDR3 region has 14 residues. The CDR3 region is CASIMEGSKDTQYF. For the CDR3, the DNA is TGTGCCAGCATTATGGAGGGGTCCAAAGATACGCAGTATTTT.

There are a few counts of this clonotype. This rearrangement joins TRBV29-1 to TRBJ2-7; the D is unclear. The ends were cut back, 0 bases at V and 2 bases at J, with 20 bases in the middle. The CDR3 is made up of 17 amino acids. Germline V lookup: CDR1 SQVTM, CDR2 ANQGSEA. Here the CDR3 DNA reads TGCAGCGTTGAAGATCGTGAAGGCAGAGCCCCTCCCTACGAGCAGTACTTC. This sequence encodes CSVEDREGRAPPYEQYF.